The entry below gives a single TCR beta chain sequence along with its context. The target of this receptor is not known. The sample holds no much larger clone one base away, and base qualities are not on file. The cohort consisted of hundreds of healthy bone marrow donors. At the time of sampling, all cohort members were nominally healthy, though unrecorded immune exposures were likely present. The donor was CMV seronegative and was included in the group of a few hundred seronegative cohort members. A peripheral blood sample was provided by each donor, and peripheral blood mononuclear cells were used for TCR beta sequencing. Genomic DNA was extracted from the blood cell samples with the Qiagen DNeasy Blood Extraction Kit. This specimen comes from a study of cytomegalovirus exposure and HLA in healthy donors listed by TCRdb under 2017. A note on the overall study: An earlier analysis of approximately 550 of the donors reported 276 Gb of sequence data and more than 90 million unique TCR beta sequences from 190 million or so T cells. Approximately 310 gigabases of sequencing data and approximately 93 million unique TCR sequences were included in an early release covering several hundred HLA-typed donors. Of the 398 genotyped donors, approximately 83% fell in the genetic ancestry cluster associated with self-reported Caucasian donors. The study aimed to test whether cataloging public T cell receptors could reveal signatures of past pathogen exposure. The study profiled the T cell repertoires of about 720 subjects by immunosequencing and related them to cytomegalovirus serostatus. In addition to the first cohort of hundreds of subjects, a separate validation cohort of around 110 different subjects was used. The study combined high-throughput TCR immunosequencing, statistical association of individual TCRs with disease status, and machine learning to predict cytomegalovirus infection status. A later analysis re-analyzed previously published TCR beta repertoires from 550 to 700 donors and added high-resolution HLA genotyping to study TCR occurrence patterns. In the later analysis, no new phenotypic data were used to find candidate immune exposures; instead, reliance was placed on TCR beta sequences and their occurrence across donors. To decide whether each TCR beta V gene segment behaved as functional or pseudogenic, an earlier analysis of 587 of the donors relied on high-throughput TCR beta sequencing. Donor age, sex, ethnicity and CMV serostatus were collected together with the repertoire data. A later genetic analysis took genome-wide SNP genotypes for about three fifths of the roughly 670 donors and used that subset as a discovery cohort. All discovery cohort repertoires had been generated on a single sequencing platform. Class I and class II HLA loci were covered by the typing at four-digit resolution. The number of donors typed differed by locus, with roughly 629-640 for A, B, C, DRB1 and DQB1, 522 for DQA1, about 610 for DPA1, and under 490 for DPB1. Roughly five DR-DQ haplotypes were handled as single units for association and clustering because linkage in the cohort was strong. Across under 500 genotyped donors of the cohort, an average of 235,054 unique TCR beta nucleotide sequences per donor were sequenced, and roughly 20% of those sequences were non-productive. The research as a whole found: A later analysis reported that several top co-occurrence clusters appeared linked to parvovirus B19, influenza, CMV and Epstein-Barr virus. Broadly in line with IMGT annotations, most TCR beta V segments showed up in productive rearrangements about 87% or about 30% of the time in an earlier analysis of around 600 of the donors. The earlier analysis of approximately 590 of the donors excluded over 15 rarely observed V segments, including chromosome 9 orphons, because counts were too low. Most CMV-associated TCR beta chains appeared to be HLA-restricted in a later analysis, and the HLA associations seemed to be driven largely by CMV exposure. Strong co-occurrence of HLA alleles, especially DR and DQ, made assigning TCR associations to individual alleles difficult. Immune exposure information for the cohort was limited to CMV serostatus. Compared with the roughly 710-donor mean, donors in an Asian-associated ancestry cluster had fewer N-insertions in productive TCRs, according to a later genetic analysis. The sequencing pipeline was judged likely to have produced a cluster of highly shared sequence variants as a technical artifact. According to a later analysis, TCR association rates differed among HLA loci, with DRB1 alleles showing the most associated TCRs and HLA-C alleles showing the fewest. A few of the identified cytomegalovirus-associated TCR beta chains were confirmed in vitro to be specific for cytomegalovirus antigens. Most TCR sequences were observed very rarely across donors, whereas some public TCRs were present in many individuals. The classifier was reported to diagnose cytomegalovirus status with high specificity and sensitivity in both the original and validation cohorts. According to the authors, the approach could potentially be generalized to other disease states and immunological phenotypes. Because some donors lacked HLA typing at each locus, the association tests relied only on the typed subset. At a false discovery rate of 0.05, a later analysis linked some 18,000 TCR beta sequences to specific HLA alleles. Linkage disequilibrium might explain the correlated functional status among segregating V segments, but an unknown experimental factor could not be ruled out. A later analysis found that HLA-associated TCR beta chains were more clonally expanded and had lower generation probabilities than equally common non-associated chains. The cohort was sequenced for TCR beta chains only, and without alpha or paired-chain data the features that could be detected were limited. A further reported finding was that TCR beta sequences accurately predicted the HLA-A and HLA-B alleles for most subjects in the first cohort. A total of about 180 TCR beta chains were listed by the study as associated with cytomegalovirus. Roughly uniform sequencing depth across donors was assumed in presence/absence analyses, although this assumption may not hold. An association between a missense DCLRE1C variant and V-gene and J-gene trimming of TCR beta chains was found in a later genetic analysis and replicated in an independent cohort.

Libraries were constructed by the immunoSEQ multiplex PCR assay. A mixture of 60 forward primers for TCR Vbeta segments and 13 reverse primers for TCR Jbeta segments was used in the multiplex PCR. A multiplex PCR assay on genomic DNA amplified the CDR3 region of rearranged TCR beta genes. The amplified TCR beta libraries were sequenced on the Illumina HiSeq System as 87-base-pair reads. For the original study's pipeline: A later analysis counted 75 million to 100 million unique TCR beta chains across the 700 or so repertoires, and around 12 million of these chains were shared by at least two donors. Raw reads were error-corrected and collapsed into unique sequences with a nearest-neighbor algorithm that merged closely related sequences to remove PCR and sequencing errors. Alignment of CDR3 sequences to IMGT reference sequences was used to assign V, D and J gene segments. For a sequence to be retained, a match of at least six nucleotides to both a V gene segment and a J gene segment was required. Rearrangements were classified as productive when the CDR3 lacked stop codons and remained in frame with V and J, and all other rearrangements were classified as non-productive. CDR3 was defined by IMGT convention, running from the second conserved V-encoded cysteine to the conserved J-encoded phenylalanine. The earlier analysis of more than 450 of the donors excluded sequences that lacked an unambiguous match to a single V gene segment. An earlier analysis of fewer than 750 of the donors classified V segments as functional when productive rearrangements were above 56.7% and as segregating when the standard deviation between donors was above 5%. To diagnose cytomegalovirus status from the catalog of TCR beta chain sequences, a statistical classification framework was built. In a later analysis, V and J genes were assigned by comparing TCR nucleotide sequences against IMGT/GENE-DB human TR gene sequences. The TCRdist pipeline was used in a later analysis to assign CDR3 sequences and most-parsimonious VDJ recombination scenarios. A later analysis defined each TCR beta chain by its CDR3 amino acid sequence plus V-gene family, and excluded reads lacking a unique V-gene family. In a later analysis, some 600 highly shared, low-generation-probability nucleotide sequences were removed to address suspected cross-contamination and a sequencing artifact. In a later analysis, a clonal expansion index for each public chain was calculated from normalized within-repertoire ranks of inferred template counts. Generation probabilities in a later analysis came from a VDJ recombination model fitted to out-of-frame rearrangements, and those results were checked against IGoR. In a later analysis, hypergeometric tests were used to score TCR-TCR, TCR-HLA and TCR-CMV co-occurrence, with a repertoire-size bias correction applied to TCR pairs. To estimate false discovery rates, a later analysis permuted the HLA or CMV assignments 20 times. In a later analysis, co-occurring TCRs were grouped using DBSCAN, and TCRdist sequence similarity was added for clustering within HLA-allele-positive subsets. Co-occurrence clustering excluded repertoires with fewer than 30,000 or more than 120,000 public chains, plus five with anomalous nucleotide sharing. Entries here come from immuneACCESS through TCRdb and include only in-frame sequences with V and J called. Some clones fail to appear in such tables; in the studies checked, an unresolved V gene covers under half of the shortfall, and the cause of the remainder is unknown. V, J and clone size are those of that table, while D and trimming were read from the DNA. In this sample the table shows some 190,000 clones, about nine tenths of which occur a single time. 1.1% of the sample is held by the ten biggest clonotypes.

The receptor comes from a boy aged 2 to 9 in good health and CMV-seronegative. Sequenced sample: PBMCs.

The nucleotide sequence reads TGTGCCAGCAGTCCGACAGGGGGAGGCAATCAGCCCCAGCATTTT. Its protein reads: CASSPTGGGNQPQHF. This chain is built from TRBV6-5 and TRBJ1-5; 9 central bases correspond to TRBD1. Germline trimming: 5 bases from V, 2 bases from J; junction bases outside gene matches: 4. The CDR3 runs 15 residues from the cysteine to the phenylalanine. Only the CDR3 part of the read is kept: 45 bases, read in frame from the first base. The germline V gene specifies MNHEY as CDR1 and SVGAGI as CDR2.